This T cell receptor beta chain was found in a study of T cell repertoires and HLA-DP antigens (dated by TCRdb to the late 2010s). Describing the broader study: The study used an in vitro model of CD4+ T cell alloreactivity in which transduced HeLa cells presented allogeneic HLA-DP. Of the three donors, two were male and one was female, with ages ranging from the 18-to-29 band to the 60-to-69 band. Compared with self, one alloantigen differed at one amino acid in the peptide-binding groove and the other differed at under 11, modelling structurally similar versus dissimilar alloantigens.

This clone was found once. Per-nucleotide qualities are absent, and no much larger clonotype sits a single base away. TCRB CDR3 regions were amplified with the immunoSEQ multiplex PCR using forward primers for 54 TRBV segments and reverse primers for 13 TRBJ segments. Cultured samples were sequenced at survey resolution, targeting some 55,000 T cell genomes. Sequencing of the amplicons was done on an Illumina HiSeq System, giving 87 bp reads that spanned the CDR3. The original pipeline was this. Correction for PCR and sequencing errors was applied to reads, and CDR3 regions were defined through alignment to IMGT reference sequences. Synthetic template pools were used to estimate template counts and unique rearrangement counts. Clonality was computed as 1 minus Pielou's evenness. The Daley-Smith estimator was used to estimate richness. Morisita's index served as the measure of repertoire overlap. Clones found in cultured samples but undetected in the pre-culture repertoire of the corresponding donor were defined as low-abundance clones. TCRdb took this table from immuneACCESS and kept in-frame rearrangements with V and J called. Such tables lack part of the clones; where checked against another copy, unresolved V genes explain under half of the gap, and the rest is unexplained. The V and J calls and the clone size are those of that table, but D and trimming were determined from the DNA. The sample table lists roughly 1,900 clones, nearly 80% of them with a count of one. The top ten constitute 25% to 30% of the sample.

Beyond this particular receptor, the publication reports: The study was limited by having only three donors, by relying on a non-physiological HeLa antigen-presenting system, and by using total CD4+ responder cells. The naive and memory CD4+ repertoires were not analysed as separate populations. Clones undetected before culture had an average cumulative frequency of about 34% against one allele and 45% to 65% against the other.

Once expanded for approximately 15 days, the cultured CD4+ cells were restimulated for 24 h using HeLa cells that expressed the same allogeneic DPB1. To serve as antigen-presenting cells, HeLa stimulator cells were retrovirally transduced with HLA-DPA1/DPB1, HLA-DM, invariant chain and CD80. Untouched CD4+ T cells were isolated from Ficoll-separated PBMC by magnetic bead negative selection, reaching an average purity of nearly 98%. CD4+ responder cells were cocultured with 100 Gy-irradiated HeLa cells at a 3:1 ratio in medium containing around 50 U/mL IL-2 and approximately 9.4% human AB serum. Untouched CD4+ T cells were isolated with magnetic beads from Ficoll-separated PBMC, and a purity of approximately 98% was reached with negligible CD8+ contamination. Peripheral blood mononuclear cells were supplied by the buffy coats of three healthy blood donors, who served as the study donors. Each of the three donors was CMV seronegative. The DNeasy Blood & Tissue Kit was used for extraction of genomic DNA.

CDR1 DFQATT and CDR2 SNEGSKA were looked up in the germline V gene (reference sequence). Including cysteine and phenylalanine, the CDR3 has 11 amino acids. The CDR3 DNA has 33 bases and is translated from base 1. Trimming takes 3 bases from V and 4 bases from J, and the germline ends sit 4 bases apart. This receptor was taken from a woman between 18 and 30 years old in good health and CMV-seronegative. The receptor chain draws on TRBV20-1 and TRBJ2-1; the D gene identity is not certain. The sequenced sample consisted of CD137- CD4+ T cells from cultured PBMCs. CDR3 protein: CSASKYNEQFF. The nucleotides read TGCAGTGCTAGTAAATACAATGAGCAGTTCTTC.